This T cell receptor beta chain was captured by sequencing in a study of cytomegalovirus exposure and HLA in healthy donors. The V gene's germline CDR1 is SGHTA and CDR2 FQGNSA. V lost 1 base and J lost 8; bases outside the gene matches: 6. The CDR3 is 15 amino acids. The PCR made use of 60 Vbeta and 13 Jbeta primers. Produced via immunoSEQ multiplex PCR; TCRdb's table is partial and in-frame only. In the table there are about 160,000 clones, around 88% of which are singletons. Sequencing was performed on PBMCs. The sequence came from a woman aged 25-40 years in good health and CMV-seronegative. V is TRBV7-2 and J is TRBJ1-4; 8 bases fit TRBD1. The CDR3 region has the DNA TGTGCCAGCAGCTTAGAAATCCGGACAGGGGAAAAACTGTTTTTT. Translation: CASSLEIRTGEKLFF.